A single sample is the source of the 5 T cell receptor beta chains below, sequenced in a study of T-cell reconstitution after alpha-beta-depleted transplantation in children. For TCRbeta, the library was prepared with unique molecular identifiers. TCRdb re-analysed the PCR reads in MiXCR, keeping a single row per CDR3 protein. The repertoire holds approximately 520,000 distinct CDR3 sequences, with 30% to 35% as singletons. Sequenced material: PBMCs from the stem cell graft donor, taken from the stem cell graft. The receptors were gathered from a human donor who donated a stem cell graft to a child with aplastic anemia.

The rearrangement links TRBV20-1 to TRBJ1-2, with 7 bases matching TRBD1. Trimming cost V 5 bases and J 5 bases; bases outside gene matches: 8. The CDR3 contains 13 residues. The germline gives CDR1 DFQATT, CDR2 SNEGSKA (reference sequence). The CDR3 DNA is TGCAGTGCTTTAGGGACAGCACAATATGGCTACACCTTC. It codes for CSALGTAQYGYTF.

The chain joins TRBV6-2 or TRBV6-3 to TRBJ2-3, with TRBD2 identical over 13 bases. CDR3 size: 17 residues. Germline V gives CDR1 MNHEY, CDR2 SVGEGT. Trimming took 9 bases from V and 4 from J; bases not matched to a gene: 13. The CDR3 region is CASRSRWTSGSADTQYF. Here the CDR3 DNA reads TGTGCCAGTCGCTCTCGTTGGACTAGCGGGAGTGCAGATACGCAGTATTTT.

The chain employs TRBV18 and TRBJ2-2, with 7 bases fitting TRBD2. CDR1 and CDR2 from the germline V gene are KGHSH and LQKENI. Trimming at V came to 2 bases and at J to 9 bases, leaving 9 bases not matched to a gene. The CDR3 sequence is 15 residues long. The DNA for the CDR3 is TGTGCCAGCTCACCAGCGGGAGCGAACAGAAGGGAGCTGTTTTTT. This codes for CASSPAGANRRELFF.

The chain combines TRBV4-3 with TRBJ2-1; 12 positions agree with TRBD2. CDR3 length: 17 residues. The germline CDR1 and CDR2 sequences are LGHNA and YSLEER. With 1 base clipped from V and 8 bases from J, the junction kept 9 bases outside the gene matches. The CDR3: CASSQGTSGTPLYEQFF. CDR3 nucleotide sequence: TGCGCCAGCAGCCAAGGGACTAGCGGGACACCCCTTTATGAGCAGTTCTTC.

This clonotype appeared a few times. The chain joins TRBV29-1 to TRBJ2-2, with unresolved D. The V and J ends lost 7 bases and 8 bases respectively, with 8 bases between them. The germline V gene encodes CDR1 SQVTM and CDR2 ANQGSEA. The CDR3 loop spans 10 amino acids. This chain's CDR3 is CSGTRGELFF. The DNA of the CDR3 is TGCAGCGGTACTCGAGGGGAGCTGTTTTTT.